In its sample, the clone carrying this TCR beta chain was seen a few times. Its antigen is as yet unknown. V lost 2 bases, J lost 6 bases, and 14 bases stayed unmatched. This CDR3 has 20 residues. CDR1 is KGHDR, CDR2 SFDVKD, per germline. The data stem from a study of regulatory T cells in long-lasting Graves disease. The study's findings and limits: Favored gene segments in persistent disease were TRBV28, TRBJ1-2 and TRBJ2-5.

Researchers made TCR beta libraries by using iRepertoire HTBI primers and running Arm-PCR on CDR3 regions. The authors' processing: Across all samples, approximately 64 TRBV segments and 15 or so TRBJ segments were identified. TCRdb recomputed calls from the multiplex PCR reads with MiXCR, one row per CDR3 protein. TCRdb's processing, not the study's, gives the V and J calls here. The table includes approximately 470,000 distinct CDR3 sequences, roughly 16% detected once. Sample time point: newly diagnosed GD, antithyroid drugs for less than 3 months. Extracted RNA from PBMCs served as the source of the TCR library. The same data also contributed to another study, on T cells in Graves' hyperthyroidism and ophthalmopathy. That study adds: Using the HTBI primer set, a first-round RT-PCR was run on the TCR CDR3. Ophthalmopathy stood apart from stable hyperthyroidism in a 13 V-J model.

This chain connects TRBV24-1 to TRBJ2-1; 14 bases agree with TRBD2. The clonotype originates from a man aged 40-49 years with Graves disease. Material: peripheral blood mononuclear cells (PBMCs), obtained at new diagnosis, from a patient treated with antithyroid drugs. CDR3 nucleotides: TGTGCCACCAGTGATTCCACGACTAGCGGGAGGGCCGGGCGCGGCAATGAGCAGTTCTTC. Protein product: CATSDSTTSGRAGRGNEQFF.